A single sample gave rise to the 14 T cell receptor beta chains below, sequenced in a study of blood T cell repertoires in COVID-19. Sequencing was performed with immunoSEQ multiplex PCR; in TCRdb, only in-frame clones are kept and a portion is missing. The sample has some 110,000 clones, over 75% seen once. Input material: peripheral blood. The receptor source for this set is a man aged 50-60 years with acute or convalescent COVID-19.

J is TRBJ1-1 and V is TRBV6-6; 10 nucleotides agree with TRBD1. The CDR3 consists of 15 residues. Trimming at V came to 5 bases and at J to 1 base, leaving 4 bases not matched to a gene. In germline, CDR1 is MNHNY, CDR2 SVGAGI (reference sequence). The CDR3 protein is CASSSRQGANTEAFF. The CDR3 region has the DNA TGTGCCAGCAGTAGCAGACAGGGGGCGAACACTGAAGCTTTCTTT.

The chain links TRBV28 to TRBJ1-5; D is perhaps TRBD1 (5 bases). The CDR3 runs 14 residues. Germline-derived CDR1 and CDR2 are MDHEN and SYDVKM. Trimming took off 4 bases at V and 3 bases at J, with 10 bases between the two ends. The CDR3 is CASSSGLVNQPQHF. For the CDR3, the DNA is TGTGCCAGCAGTTCGGGACTGGTCAATCAGCCCCAGCATTTT. The full variable domain, its missing parts supplied by reference TRBV28 and TRBJ1-5, is DVKVTQSSRYLVKRTGEKVFLECVQDMDHENMFWYRQDPGLGLRLIYFSYDVKMKEKGDIPEGYSVSREKKERFSLILESASTNQTSMYLCASSSGLVNQPQHFGDGTRLSIL.

The gene calls are TRBV5-4 and TRBJ1-3; perhaps TRBD1 as D (6 bases). This CDR3 contains 13 residues. Trimming stripped 4 bases from V and 3 bases from J, with 8 bases between. Germline V lookup: CDR1 SGHNT, CDR2 YYREEE (reference sequence). This chain's CDR3 is CASSVDSGNTIYF. The CDR3 bases are TGTGCCAGCAGCGTGGACAGTGGAAACACCATATATTTT.

This sequence joins TRBV10-3 and TRBJ2-7; a possible D gene is TRBD2 (5 bases). Trimming removed 7 bases from V and 4 bases from J, with 14 bases in between. CDR3 size: 13 residues. Germline CDR1 and CDR2: ENHRY and SYGVKD. The CDR3 protein is CAIKSGNDYEQYF. Here the CDR3 DNA reads TGTGCCATCAAGTCCGGGAACGATTACGAGCAGTACTTC.

V usage is TRBV10-3 and J usage is TRBJ1-2; maybe TRBD1 (6 bases). The CDR3 consists of 13 residues. The V gene lost 4 bases and the J gene lost 4 bases, with 10 bases spanning the gap. Germline values: CDR1 ENHRY, CDR2 SYGVKD. CDR3 nucleotides: TGTGCCATCAGTGTACAGGGTTCCTATGGCTACACCTTC. Its translation: CAISVQGSYGYTF.

The chain is built from TRBV24-1 and TRBJ2-3; 7 bases are a match to TRBD2. Germline CDR1 reads KGHDR; CDR2 reads SFDVKD. This CDR3 is 14 amino acids long. Trimming removed 9 bases from V and 0 bases from J; junction bases left unmatched: 5. This CDR3 is CATSSGGSTDTQYF. The CDR3 DNA is TGTGCCACCTCTAGCGGAGGAAGCACAGATACGCAGTATTTT.

This chain connects TRBV6-5 to TRBJ2-1, with D hard to call. The germline V gene has CDR1 MNHEY and CDR2 SVGAGI. V shed 6 bases and J shed 9 bases, with 9 bases lying between them. The CDR3 extends over 11 amino acids. The CDR3 sequence: CASRFVSEQFF. The CDR3 bases are TGTGCCAGCAGGTTTGTCAGTGAGCAGTTCTTC.

The chain uses TRBV6-9 and TRBJ1-5; tentative D call: TRBD1 (6 bases). The CDR3 loop spans 14 amino acids. CDR1 MNHGY and CDR2 SVAAGI come from the germline V gene. Trimming stripped 8 bases from V and 5 bases from J, with 16 bases between. This chain's CDR3 is CASPGRGPYQPQHF. CDR3 coding DNA: TGTGCCAGCCCAGGCAGGGGCCCATATCAGCCCCAGCATTTT.

The table lists this clone with a few counts. The chain couples TRBV7-9 to TRBJ1-3; D is perhaps TRBD1 (6 bases). V was clipped by 1 base and J by 3 bases, with 10 bases between them. This CDR3 is built from 15 residues. Germline-derived CDR1 and CDR2 are SEHNR and FQNEAQ (reference sequence). The CDR3 bases are TGTGCCAGCAGCTTAGGACAGGCACTTGGAAACACCATATATTTT. Encoded protein: CASSLGQALGNTIYF.

V and J are TRBV15 and TRBJ1-2; 10 bases map to TRBD1. CDR1 and CDR2 (germline): LNHNV, YYDKDF (reference sequence). J gave up 6 bases and V 3 bases, and 1 base lay outside the gene matches. CDR3 size: 13 residues. CDR3 nucleotides: TGTGCCACCAGCAGGGGACAGGGGAATGGCTACACCTTC. Translating it yields CATSRGQGNGYTF.

The chain couples TRBV7-8 to TRBJ2-1, with D possibly TRBD2 on 6 matching bases. From germline, CDR1 is SGHVS and CDR2 FQNEAQ. Trimming removed 6 bases at V and 9 bases at J, with 15 bases between. The CDR3 is made up of 13 amino acids. CDR3 residues: CASSPWASVEQFF. The CDR3 DNA reads TGTGCCAGCAGTCCCTGGGCTAGCGTTGAGCAGTTCTTC.

The chain links TRBV9 to TRBJ1-5; 8 bases are a match to TRBD1. The CDR3 is made up of 14 amino acids. V was clipped by 4 bases and J by 3 bases; unmatched bases: 3. Germline CDR1 reads SGDLS; CDR2 reads YYNGEE. In nucleotides, the CDR3 is TGTGCCAGCAGCTTACAGGGGGACAATCAGCCCCAGCATTTT. This translates into CASSLQGDNQPQHF.

This chain uses TRBV28 with TRBJ2-1, with TRBD1 matching 10 bases. V was pared by 2 bases and J by 7 bases, with 5 bases of the junction left unmatched. Germline values: CDR1 MDHEN, CDR2 SYDVKM. CDR3 length: 15 amino acids. For the CDR3, the DNA is TGTGCCAGCAGTTTAGCCCCGGACAGGGGGAATGAGCAGTTCTTC. This encodes CASSLAPDRGNEQFF.

J is TRBJ1-5 and V is TRBV27; 9 nucleotides align to TRBD1. The ends lost 10 bases at V and 4 bases at J; junction bases unmatched: 2. The CDR3 is made up of 12 amino acids. CDR1 and CDR2 (germline): MNHEY, SMNVEV (reference sequence). The CDR3 nucleotides are TGTGCCACCGGGACAGGGAATCAGCCCCAGCATTTT. Amino acids: CATGTGNQPQHF.